Below, 22 T cell receptor beta chains from the same sample are listed, as sequenced in a study of blood T cell repertoires in COVID-19. The protocol was immunoSEQ multiplex PCR, while the TCRdb copy is restricted to in-frame clones and leaves out a portion. The sample carries some 250,000 clones, roughly 86% recorded once. Sequenced: PBMCs or T cells enriched from blood (not recorded which). Source of these receptors: a woman aged 40 to 50 with acute COVID-19.

The rearrangement uses TRBV11-2 and TRBJ2-2, with 10 bases matching TRBD2. Germline trimming cut 0 bases from V and 6 bases from J; bases unmatched to any gene: 7. The CDR3 runs 17 residues. Germline V gives CDR1 SGHAT, CDR2 FQNNGV. Here the CDR3 DNA reads TGTGCCAGCAGCTTAGATAGGCTAGCGGGAGTCCCCGGGGAGCTGTTTTTT. Translated: CASSLDRLAGVPGELFF.

This clone showed up just once. V is TRBV6-5 and J is TRBJ2-7; TRBD2 aligns across 8 bases. Germline CDR1 is MNHEY and CDR2 is SVGAGI. V lost 6 bases to trimming and J lost 2 bases; unmatched junction nucleotides: 6. This CDR3 is 14 amino acids long. Written as DNA, the CDR3 is TGTGCCAGCAGCAGGACTAGCACAGCCTACGAGCAGTACTTC. This encodes CASSRTSTAYEQYF.

CDR3 coding DNA: TGTGCCAGCAGTCTACTAGCGGGAGGGCTAGCAGATACGCAGTATTTT. It is translated as CASSLLAGGLADTQYF. J is TRBJ2-3 and V is TRBV27; the match to TRBD2 covers 13 bases. Germline CDR1 reads MNHEY; CDR2 reads SMNVEV (reference sequence). After removal of 5 bases from V and 4 bases from J, the junction contained 6 bases not matched to a gene. The CDR3 extends over 16 amino acids.

The chain joins TRBV30 to TRBJ2-7; 9 nucleotides line up with TRBD2. V gave up 2 bases and J gave up 4 bases; unmatched junction bases: 12. Germline V gene data show CDR1 as GTSNPN and CDR2 as SVGIG (reference sequence). The CDR3 totals 16 residues. In DNA form, the CDR3 reads TGTGCCTGGAGTCTCCCCCTGACTAGCGGCTCATACGAGCAGTACTTC. Protein product: CAWSLPLTSGSYEQYF.

A few counts support this clone. J is TRBJ2-1 and V is TRBV11-2; 12 bases match TRBD2. Trimming at V came to 5 bases and at J to 8 bases, leaving 7 bases not matched to a gene. CDR3 size: 15 residues. Looked up from germline, CDR1 is SGHAT and CDR2 is FQNNGV. Written as DNA, the CDR3 is TGTGCCAGCAGCGCTAGCGGGAGGGTATCGGATGAGCAGTTCTTC. Its translation: CASSASGRVSDEQFF.

In its sample, this clone was seen once. The rearrangement joins TRBV20-1 to TRBJ1-1; D is perhaps TRBD1 (5 bases). Germline V gene sequence: CDR1 DFQATT, CDR2 SNEGSKA (reference sequence). The CDR3 length is 11 residues. V dropped 5 bases and J dropped 5 bases, with 9 bases sitting between them. As DNA, the CDR3 is TGCAGTGCTCAACAGGCGACTGAAGCTTTCTTT. This translates into CSAQQATEAFF.

The V gene is TRBV7-9, the J gene TRBJ2-3; 9 bases are a match to TRBD2. V shed 7 bases, J shed 5 bases, and the junction held 13 bases outside the gene matches. CDR1 is SEHNR, CDR2 FQNEAQ, per germline (reference sequence). The CDR3 is 16 residues long. The CDR3 sequence is CASNYLKGLAIDTQYF. In nucleotides, the CDR3 is TGTGCCAGCAACTACCTAAAGGGACTAGCTATAGATACGCAGTATTTT.

The chain carries TRBV11-3 and TRBJ2-7; TRBD2 matches at 11 bases. This CDR3 contains 15 residues. Germline-derived CDR1 and CDR2 are SGHNT and YENEEA. V trimming: 5 bases; J trimming: 2 bases; junction bases outside the gene matches: 5. This chain's CDR3 is CASSLGLAVAYEQYF. CDR3 sequence (DNA): TGTGCCAGCAGCCTGGGACTAGCGGTAGCCTACGAGCAGTACTTC.

The V and J genes are TRBV7-8 and TRBJ2-5; 8 bases fit TRBD2. Germline trimming cut 6 bases from V and 5 bases from J; bases unmatched to any gene: 11. The germline gives CDR1 SGHVS, CDR2 FQNEAQ. The CDR3 runs 15 residues. This CDR3 is CASRPSGGAGETQYF. In nucleotides, the CDR3 is TGTGCCAGCAGACCCTCGGGAGGGGCTGGGGAGACCCAGTACTTC.

The rearrangement uses TRBV6-1 and TRBJ2-6, with D possibly being TRBD1 (5 bases). The CDR3 is 15 residues long. CDR1 is MNHNS, CDR2 SASEGT, per germline. The V and J ends lost 3 bases and 0 bases respectively, with 6 bases between them. DNA of the CDR3: TGTGCCAGCAGTGAGACAGTCTCTGGGGCCAACGTCCTGACTTTC. It yields the protein CASSETVSGANVLTF.

V and J are TRBV11-2 and TRBJ1-6; the D gene is possibly TRBD1 (6 bases). CDR1 is SGHAT, CDR2 FQNNGV, per germline. The length of the CDR3 is 16 residues. Trimming removed 4 bases at V and 8 bases at J, with 18 bases between. The CDR3 nucleotides are TGTGCCAGCAGCTACCGACGGGACATAGGCGATTCACCCCTCCACTTT. Amino acid sequence: CASSYRRDIGDSPLHF.

The J gene is TRBJ1-3, the V gene TRBV19, with D possibly TRBD1 on 6 matching bases. The CDR3 length is 16 residues. Per the germline V gene, CDR1 is LNHDA and CDR2 is SQIVND (reference sequence). The germline V and J ends were trimmed by 6 bases and 2 bases, with 17 bases remaining between them. In DNA, the CDR3 is TGTGCCAGTAGAGAGGGGGGGAGTTTGGCTGGAAACACCATATATTTT. This gives the protein CASREGGSLAGNTIYF.

The sample holds a few counts of this clone. The V and J genes are TRBV7-6 and TRBJ1-1, with D perhaps TRBD1 (6 bases). V was clipped by 4 bases and J by 1 base, with 10 bases between them. Germline CDR1 is SGHVS and CDR2 is FNYEAQ. The CDR3 runs to 14 residues. The CDR3 bases are TGTGCCAGCAGCTCACAGGGTGGGAACACTGAAGCTTTCTTT. Encoded protein: CASSSQGGNTEAFF.

The chain links TRBV5-1 to TRBJ2-1; 7 nucleotides agree with TRBD2. CDR1 SGHRS and CDR2 YFSETQ come from the germline V gene. Trimming took 3 bases from V and 5 from J; bases not matched to a gene: 11. The CDR3 totals 16 residues. DNA of the CDR3: TGCGCCAGCAGCTCGCCGGGACTAACGCCGAACAATGAGCAGTTCTTC. It is translated as CASSSPGLTPNNEQFF.

In its sample, this clone was seen a few times. The chain is built from TRBV18 and TRBJ1-3; D possibly corresponds to TRBD1 (6 bases). CDR3 length equals 16 residues. Germline lookup yields CDR1 KGHSH and CDR2 LQKENI. Trimming pared 1 base from V and 0 bases from J, leaving 10 bases between. CDR3 region: CASSPRDTYSGNTIYF. CDR3 nucleotides: TGTGCCAGCTCACCACGGGACACCTACTCTGGAAACACCATATATTTT.

V and J are TRBV6-5 and TRBJ2-7; no clear D gene. The germline V gene encodes CDR1 MNHEY and CDR2 SVGAGI. CDR3 size: 14 residues. Trimming removed 5 bases at V and 1 base at J, with 12 bases between. CDR3 region: CASSTRFQSYEQYF. The CDR3 DNA is TGTGCCAGCAGTACCCGATTTCAGTCCTACGAGCAGTACTTC.

The chain carries TRBV5-4 and TRBJ2-5, with a weak D call TRBD2 (5 bases). The CDR3 runs 16 residues. Trimming stripped 4 bases from V and 5 bases from J, with 21 bases between. Germline V gene lookup returns CDR1 SGHNT and CDR2 YYREEE (reference sequence). CDR3 DNA sequence: TGTGCCAGCAGCACTCTACTTGGGAGTAAAGGGGAGACCCAGTACTTC. Its protein is CASSTLLGSKGETQYF.

The chain joins TRBV2 to TRBJ2-7; 8 bases are a match to TRBD2. The CDR3 spans 14 residues. Germline assignment: CDR1 SNHLY and CDR2 FYNNEI. V lost 4 bases and J lost 2; bases outside the gene matches: 4. CDR3 protein: CASSVNGRAYEQYF. In DNA, the CDR3 is TGTGCCAGCAGTGTGAACGGGAGGGCCTACGAGCAGTACTTC.

This chain joins TRBV19 and TRBJ2-6; perhaps TRBD1 as D (5 bases). CDR1 and CDR2 from the germline V gene are LNHDA and SQIVND (reference sequence). This CDR3 spans 15 amino acids. V was shortened by 5 bases and J by 3 bases, with 11 bases between the two germline ends. The chain's CDR3 is CASSETGIGANVLTF. CDR3 in DNA: TGTGCCAGTAGTGAAACAGGTATTGGGGCCAACGTCCTGACTTTC.

V is TRBV15 and J is TRBJ1-2; maybe TRBD1 (6 bases). The germline V and J ends were trimmed by 3 bases and 0 bases, with 17 bases remaining between them. The CDR3 extends over 17 amino acids. The germline V gene has CDR1 LNHNV and CDR2 YYDKDF (reference sequence). The CDR3 region has the DNA TGTGCCACCAGCAGGGGAATTGACAGGCCAGCTAACTATGGCTACACCTTC. Translation gives CATSRGIDRPANYGYTF.

J is TRBJ2-7 and V is TRBV6-5; TRBD2 matches 12 bases. Trimming at V came to 2 bases and at J to 3 bases, leaving 5 bases not matched to a gene. The CDR3 totals 16 residues. Looked up from germline, CDR1 is MNHEY and CDR2 is SVGAGI. The CDR3 bases are TGTGCCAGCAGTTACCGGCTAGCGGGAGGGGTCTACGAGCAGTACTTC. It yields the protein CASSYRLAGGVYEQYF.

The gene calls are TRBV3-1 (or the pseudogene TRBV3-2) and TRBJ2-7, with D perhaps TRBD1 (6 bases). The CDR3 length is 12 residues. Per the germline V gene, CDR1 is LGHDT and CDR2 is YNNKEL (reference sequence). Trimming took off 4 bases at V and 5 bases at J, with 9 bases between the two ends. CDR3 sequence (DNA): TGTGCCAGCAGCCGCAGGGGAAACGAGCAGTACTTC. It yields the protein CASSRRGNEQYF.